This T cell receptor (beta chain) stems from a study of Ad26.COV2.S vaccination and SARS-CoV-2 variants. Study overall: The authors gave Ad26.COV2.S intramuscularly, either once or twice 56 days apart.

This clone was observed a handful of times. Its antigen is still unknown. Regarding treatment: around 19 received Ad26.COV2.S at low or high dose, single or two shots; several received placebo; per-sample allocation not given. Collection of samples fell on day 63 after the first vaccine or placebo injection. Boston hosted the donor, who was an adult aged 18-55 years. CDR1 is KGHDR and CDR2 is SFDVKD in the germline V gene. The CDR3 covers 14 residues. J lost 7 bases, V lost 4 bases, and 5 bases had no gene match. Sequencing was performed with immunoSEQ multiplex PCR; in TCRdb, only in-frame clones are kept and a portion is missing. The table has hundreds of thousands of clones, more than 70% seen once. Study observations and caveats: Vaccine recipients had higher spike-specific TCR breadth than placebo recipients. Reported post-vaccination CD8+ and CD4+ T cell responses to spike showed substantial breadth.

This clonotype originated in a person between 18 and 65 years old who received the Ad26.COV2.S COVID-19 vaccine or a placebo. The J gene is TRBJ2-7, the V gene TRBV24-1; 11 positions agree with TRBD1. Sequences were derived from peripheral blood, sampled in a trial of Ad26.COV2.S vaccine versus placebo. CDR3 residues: CATSETGQGGEQYF. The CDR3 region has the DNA TGTGCCACCAGTGAAACGGGACAGGGGGGAGAGCAGTACTTC.